This entry is about one TCR beta chain. The germline gives CDR1 KGHDR, CDR2 SFDVKD. V gave up 5 bases and J gave up 5 bases, with 8 bases separating them. This CDR3 has 12 residues. In the source study's methods: For nucleated cells, counts were estimated from reference gene primer amplification. Measured with immunoSEQ multiplex PCR; TCRdb has only the in-frame clones, and not every one. The V and J calls and the clone size are those of that table, but D and trimming were determined from the DNA. The table includes 99,000 or so clones, about 83% detected once. These data come from a study of blood T cell repertoires in COVID-19. In the study overall: Samples taken during acute and convalescent COVID-19 were collected in the United States, Italy and Spain. Sources were T cells, B-cell-depleted T cells, or PBMCs; the material itself was cDNA or gDNA.

The rearrangement uses TRBV24-1 and TRBJ1-1, with no clear D. This clonotype was sampled from a man between 65 and 79 years old with active or convalescent COVID-19. The sample was peripheral blood. The chain's CDR3 is CATSVTGTEAFF. CDR3 sequence (DNA): TGTGCCACCAGTGTAACGGGAACTGAAGCTTTCTTT.